This T cell receptor beta chain was documented in a study of blood T cell repertoires in COVID-19. Study as a whole: Spain, Italy and the United States supplied samples that represented acute and convalescent COVID-19. Sources were T cells, B-cell-depleted T cells, or PBMCs; the material itself was cDNA or gDNA.

Per the authors' pipeline: Quantification of nucleated cells was approximated via reference gene primer amplification. Measured with immunoSEQ multiplex PCR; TCRdb has only the in-frame clones, and not every one. V and J calls and clone size follow that table, whereas D and trimming were derived from the DNA. Here the sample spans about 81,000 clones, almost 90% being singletons. This CDR3 contains 15 residues. With V trimmed by 5 bases and J by 7 bases, 8 bases remained unmatched. Germline V gene lookup returns CDR1 MNHEY and CDR2 SVGAGI. Sequenced: peripheral blood. This sequence joins TRBV6-5 and TRBJ2-3; 11 nucleotides align to TRBD1. The receptor comes from a woman of 80 years or more with acute or convalescent COVID-19. The CDR3 here is CASSTAGQGANTQYF. The CDR3 coding sequence is TGTGCCAGCAGTACTGCTGGACAGGGGGCAAATACGCAGTATTTT.